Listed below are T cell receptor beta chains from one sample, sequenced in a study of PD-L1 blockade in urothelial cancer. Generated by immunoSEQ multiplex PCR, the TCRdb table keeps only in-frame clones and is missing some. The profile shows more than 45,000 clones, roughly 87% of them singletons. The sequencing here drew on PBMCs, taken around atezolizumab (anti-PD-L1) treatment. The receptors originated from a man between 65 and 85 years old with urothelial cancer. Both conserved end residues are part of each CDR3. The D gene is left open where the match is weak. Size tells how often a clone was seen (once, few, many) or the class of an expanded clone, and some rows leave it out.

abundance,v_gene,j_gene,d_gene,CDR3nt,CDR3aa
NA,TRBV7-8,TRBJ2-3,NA,TGTGCCAGCAGCCGGGACAATCAAGGAGATACGCAGTATTTT,CASSRDNQGDTQYF
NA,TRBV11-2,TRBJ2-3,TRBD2,TGTGCCAGCAGCCCCAGGCGAGCGGGAGCAAAAGGTACAGATACGCAGTATTTT,CASSPRRAGAKGTDTQYF
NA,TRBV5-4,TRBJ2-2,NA,TGTGCCAGCAGCTTGGCTCCCGGAGGCGGGGAGCTGTTTTTT,CASSLAPGGGELFF
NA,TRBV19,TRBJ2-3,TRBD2,TGTGCCAGTAGTTATCTCCCTGCGGGAGGGAGCACAGATACGCAGTATTTT,CASSYLPAGGSTDTQYF
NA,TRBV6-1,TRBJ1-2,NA,TGTGCCAGCAGTGAATCCCACCCAGGCACTAACTATGGCTACACCTTC,CASSESHPGTNYGYTF
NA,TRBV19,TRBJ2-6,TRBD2,TGTGCCAGTAGTAAGGGGGGACTAGCGGGAGGTGGGGCCAACGTCCTGACTTTC,CASSKGGLAGGGANVLTF
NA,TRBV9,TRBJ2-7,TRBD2,TGTGCCAGCAGCGTAGGATGGGGAGGGTACGAGCAGTACTTC,CASSVGWGGYEQYF
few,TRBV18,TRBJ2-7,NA,TGTGCCAGCTCACCAGGGGCGGATTCAGAGCAGTACTTC,CASSPGADSEQYF
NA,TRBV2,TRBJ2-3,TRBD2,TGTGCCAGCAGCGGTCAACCTGCGGGGGGTACGCAGTATTTT,CASSGQPAGGTQYF
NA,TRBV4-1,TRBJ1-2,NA,TGCGCCAGCAGCCAGCGAGCAGGCCCTCTCCGCCCTAACTATGGCTACACCTTC,CASSQRAGPLRPNYGYTF
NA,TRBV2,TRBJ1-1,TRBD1,TGTGCCAGCAGCGGGGGGGACAGTAACACTGAAGCTTTCTTT,CASSGGDSNTEAFF
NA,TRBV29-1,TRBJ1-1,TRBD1,TGCAGCGTGGGTCGGGACAGGAGCACTGAAGCTTTCTTT,CSVGRDRSTEAFF
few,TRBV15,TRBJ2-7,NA,TGTGCCACCAGCAGAGATTGGACAGCCTACGAGCAGTACTTC,CATSRDWTAYEQYF
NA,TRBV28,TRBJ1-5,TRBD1,TGTGCCAGCACCCTCGGGCAGGGGGATCAGCCCCAGCATTTT,CASTLGQGDQPQHF
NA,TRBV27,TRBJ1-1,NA,TGTGCCAGCAGTTTATCGGGGGGGCCTGAAGCTTTCTTT,CASSLSGGPEAFF
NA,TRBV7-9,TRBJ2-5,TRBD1,TGTGCCAGCAGCTCGGGACAGGGAATTTTGCGCCAAGAGACCCAGTACTTC,CASSSGQGILRQETQYF
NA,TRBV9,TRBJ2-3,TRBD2,TGTGCCAGCAGCACCGGGGACTACACAGATACGCAGTATTTT,CASSTGDYTDTQYF
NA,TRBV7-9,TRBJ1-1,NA,TGTGCCAGCAGTGCCCAGGGATCGAACACTGAAGCTTTCTTT,CASSAQGSNTEAFF
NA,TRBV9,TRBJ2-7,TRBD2,TGTGCCAGCAGCCCCCGAGACGGGACTAGCGGGAGATACGAGCAGTACTTC,CASSPRDGTSGRYEQYF
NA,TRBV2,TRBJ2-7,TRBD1,TGTGCCAGCACCCGGGACAGGGGTCGATCCTACGAGCAGTACTTC,CASTRDRGRSYEQYF
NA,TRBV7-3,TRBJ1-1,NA,TGTGCCAGCAGCCCTCAGGGGCGGAACACTGAAGCTTTCTTT,CASSPQGRNTEAFF
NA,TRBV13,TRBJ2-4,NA,TGTGCCAGCAGCTTAAGGGGTAGGAACATTCAGTACTTC,CASSLRGRNIQYF
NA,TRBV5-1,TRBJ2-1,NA,TGCGCCACCACCACGCAGGGGCATGAGCAGTTCTTC,CATTTQGHEQFF
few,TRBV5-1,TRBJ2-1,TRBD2,TGCGCCAGCAATGGCGGGAGAAGGGCCGATGAGCAGTTCTTC,CASNGGRRADEQFF
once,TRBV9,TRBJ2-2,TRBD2,TGTGCCAGCACCCCACTAGCGGCGAACACCGGGGAGCTGTTTTTT,CASTPLAANTGELFF
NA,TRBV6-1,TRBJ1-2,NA,TGTGCCAGCTCTTACGGGGGATCCTATGGCTACACCTTC,CASSYGGSYGYTF
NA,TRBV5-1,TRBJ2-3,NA,TGCGCCAGCAGCTTGGATTACGGGGGTACGCAGTATTTT,CASSLDYGGTQYF
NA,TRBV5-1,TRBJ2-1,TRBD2,TGCGCCAGCAGCTCCGGATTGACTAGCGGGAGGTTAGATGAGCAGTTCTTC,CASSSGLTSGRLDEQFF